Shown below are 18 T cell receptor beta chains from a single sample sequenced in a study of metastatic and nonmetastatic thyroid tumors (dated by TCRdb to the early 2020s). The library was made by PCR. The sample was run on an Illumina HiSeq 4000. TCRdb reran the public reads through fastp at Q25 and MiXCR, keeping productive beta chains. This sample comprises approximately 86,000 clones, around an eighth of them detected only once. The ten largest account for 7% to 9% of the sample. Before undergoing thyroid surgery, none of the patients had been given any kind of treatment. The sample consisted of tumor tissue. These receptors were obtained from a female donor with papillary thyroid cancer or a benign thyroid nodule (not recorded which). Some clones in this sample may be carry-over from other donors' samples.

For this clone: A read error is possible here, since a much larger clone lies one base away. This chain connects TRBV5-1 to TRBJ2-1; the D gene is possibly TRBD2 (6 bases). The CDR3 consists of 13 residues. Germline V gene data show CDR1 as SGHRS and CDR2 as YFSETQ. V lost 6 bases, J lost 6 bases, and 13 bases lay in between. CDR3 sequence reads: CASIFRTTNEQFF. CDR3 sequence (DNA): TGCGCCAGCATCTTTAGGACTACCAATGAGCAGTTCTTC.

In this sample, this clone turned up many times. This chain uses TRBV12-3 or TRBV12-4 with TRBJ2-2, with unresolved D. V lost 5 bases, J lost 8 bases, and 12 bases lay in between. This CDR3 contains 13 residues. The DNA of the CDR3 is TGTGCCAGCAGTCTTGCCCTCGCTGGGGAGCTGTTTTTT. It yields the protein CASSLALAGELFF.

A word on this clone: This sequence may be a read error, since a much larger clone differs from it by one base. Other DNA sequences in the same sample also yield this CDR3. CDR3 DNA: TGTGCCAGTAGTATAGTAGGAAGTACTGAAGCTTTCTTT. Encoded protein: CASSIVGSTEAFF. The chain employs TRBV19 and TRBJ1-1; no firm D call. Germline CDR1 LNHDA, CDR2 SQIVND (reference sequence). CDR3 length: 13 amino acids. Trimming shortened V by 1 base and J by 5 bases, and 8 bases separated the two germline ends.

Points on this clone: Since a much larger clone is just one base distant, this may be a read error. CDR3 amino acids: CSARAGDRGYGYTF. The CDR3 DNA is TGCAGTGCTAGAGCAGGCGACAGGGGCTATGGCTACACCTTC. J is TRBJ1-2 and V is TRBV20-1, with 8 bases aligning to TRBD1. Germline loops: CDR1 DFQATT, CDR2 SNEGSKA (reference sequence). The CDR3 is 14 residues long. V trimming: 1 base; J trimming: 4 bases; junction bases outside the gene matches: 5.

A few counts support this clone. In nucleotides, the CDR3 is TGTGCCAGCAGTGACGGCAAACTTGAAGCTTTCTTT. Its protein is CASSDGKLEAFF. The chain has TRBV6-1 and TRBJ1-1, with unresolved D. Germline CDR1 and CDR2: MNHNS and SASEGT. V lost 3 bases to trimming and J lost 7 bases, with 9 bases between them. The CDR3 totals 12 residues.

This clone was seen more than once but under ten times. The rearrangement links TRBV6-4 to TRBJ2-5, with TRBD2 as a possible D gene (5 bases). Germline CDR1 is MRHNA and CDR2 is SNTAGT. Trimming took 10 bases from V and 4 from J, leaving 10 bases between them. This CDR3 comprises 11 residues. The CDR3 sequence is CAITEGETQYF. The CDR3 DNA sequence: TGTGCCATCACTGAGGGAGAGACCCAGTACTTC.

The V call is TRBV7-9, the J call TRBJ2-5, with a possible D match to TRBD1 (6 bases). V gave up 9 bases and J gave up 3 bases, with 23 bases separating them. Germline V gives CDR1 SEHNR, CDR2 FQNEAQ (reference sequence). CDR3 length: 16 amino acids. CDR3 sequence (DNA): TGTGCCAGAAGCCTAGGAGTTACTGGGGGCAAAGAGACCCAGTACTTC. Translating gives CARSLGVTGGKETQYF.

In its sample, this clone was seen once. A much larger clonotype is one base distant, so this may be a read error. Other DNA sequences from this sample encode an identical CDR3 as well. The CDR3 region is CASSQVSTDTQYF. The CDR3, as DNA: TGTGCCAGCAGCCAGGTGAGCACAGATACGCAGTATTTC. The chain joins TRBV3-1 to TRBJ2-3; D unresolved. Germline loops: CDR1 LGHDT, CDR2 YNNKEL (reference sequence). The CDR3 loop spans 13 amino acids.

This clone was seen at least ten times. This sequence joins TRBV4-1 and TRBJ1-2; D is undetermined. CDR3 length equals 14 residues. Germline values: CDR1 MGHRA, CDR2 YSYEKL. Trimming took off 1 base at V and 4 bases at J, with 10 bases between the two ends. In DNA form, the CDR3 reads TGCGCCAGCAGCCAAGCGGGTCTCTCCTATGGCTACACCTTC. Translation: CASSQAGLSYGYTF.

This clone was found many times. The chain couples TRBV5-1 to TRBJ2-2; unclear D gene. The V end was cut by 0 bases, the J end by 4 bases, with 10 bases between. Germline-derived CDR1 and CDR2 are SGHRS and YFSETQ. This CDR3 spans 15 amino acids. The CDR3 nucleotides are TGCGCCAGCAGCTTGGGGGGAAAGAGCACCGGGGAGCTGTTTTTT. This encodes CASSLGGKSTGELFF.

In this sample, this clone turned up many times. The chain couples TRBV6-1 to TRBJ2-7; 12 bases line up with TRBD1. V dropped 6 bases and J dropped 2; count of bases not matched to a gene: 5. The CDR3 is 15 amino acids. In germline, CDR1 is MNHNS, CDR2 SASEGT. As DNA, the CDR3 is TGTGCCAGCAGCCCCGGGACAGGGGGCCCCTACGAGCAGTACTTC. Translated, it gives CASSPGTGGPYEQYF.

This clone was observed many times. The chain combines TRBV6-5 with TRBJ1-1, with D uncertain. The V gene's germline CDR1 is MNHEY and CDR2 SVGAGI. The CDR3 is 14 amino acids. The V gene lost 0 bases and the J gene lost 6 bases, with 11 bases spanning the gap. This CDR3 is CASSYSTRRAEAFF. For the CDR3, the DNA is TGTGCCAGCAGTTACTCGACGCGGCGGGCTGAAGCTTTCTTT.

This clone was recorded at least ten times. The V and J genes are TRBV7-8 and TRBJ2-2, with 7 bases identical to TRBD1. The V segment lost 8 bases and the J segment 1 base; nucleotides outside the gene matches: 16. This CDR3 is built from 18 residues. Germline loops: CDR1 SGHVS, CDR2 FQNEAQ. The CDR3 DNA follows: TGTGCCAGCGACAACAGGGGAGCCGACAGGGTGAACACCGGGGAGCTGTTTTTT. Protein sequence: CASDNRGADRVNTGELFF.

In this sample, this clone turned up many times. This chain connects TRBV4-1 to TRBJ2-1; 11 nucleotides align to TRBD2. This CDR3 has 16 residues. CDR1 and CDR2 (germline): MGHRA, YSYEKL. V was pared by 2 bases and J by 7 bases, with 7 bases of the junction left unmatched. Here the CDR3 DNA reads TGCGCCAGCAGCCAACCCACTAGCGGGAGATGGAATGAGCAGTTCTTC. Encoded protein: CASSQPTSGRWNEQFF.

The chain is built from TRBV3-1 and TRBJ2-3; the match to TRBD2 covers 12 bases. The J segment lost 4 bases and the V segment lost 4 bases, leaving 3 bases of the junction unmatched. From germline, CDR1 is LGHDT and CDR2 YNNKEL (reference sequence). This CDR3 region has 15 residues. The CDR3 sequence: CASSRLAGVPDTQYF. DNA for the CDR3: TGTGCCAGCAGCCGACTAGCGGGAGTACCAGATACGCAGTATTTT.

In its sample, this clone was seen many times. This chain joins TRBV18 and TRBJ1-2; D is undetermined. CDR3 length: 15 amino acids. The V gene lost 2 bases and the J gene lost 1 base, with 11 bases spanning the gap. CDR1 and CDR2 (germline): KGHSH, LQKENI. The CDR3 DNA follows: TGTGCCAGCTCACCAGAAGTAGGATTTAACTATGGCTACACCTTC. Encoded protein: CASSPEVGFNYGYTF.

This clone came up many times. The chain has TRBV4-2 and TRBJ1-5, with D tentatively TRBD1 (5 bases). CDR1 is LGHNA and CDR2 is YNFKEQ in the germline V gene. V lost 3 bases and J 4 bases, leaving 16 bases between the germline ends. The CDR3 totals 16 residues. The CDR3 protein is CASSHSDGTYNQPQHF. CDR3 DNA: TGTGCCAGCAGCCACTCAGATGGGACTTATAATCAGCCCCAGCATTTT.

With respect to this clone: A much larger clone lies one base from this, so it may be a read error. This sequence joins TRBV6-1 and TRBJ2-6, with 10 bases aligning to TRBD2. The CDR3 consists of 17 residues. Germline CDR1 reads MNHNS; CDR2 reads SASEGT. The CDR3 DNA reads TGTGCCAGCAGAGGACTAGCGGCCCTCTCTGGGTCCAACGTCCTGACTTTC. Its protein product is CASRGLAALSGSNVLTF.